By frequency in the sample, the clone carrying this T cell receptor beta chain is medium-sized. Full-length variable regions came from constant-region reverse primers plus semi-nested Nested Universal Primer A PCR. TCRdb called the 5' RACE reads again in MiXCR, with one record for every CDR3 protein. The sample carries roughly 9,000 distinct CDR3 sequences, approximately 15% recorded once. CDR3 length equals 15 residues. Between the trimmed V and J ends, which lost 4 bases and 3 bases, there was a span of 15 bases. Germline V gene lookup returns CDR1 SGHAT and CDR2 FQDESV (reference sequence). Memory CD4+ cells were defined as CD4+CD45RO+CD25-.

The TCR sequence derives from a female donor with breast cancer. The sequencing sample was made of memory CD4+ T cells sorted from blood. Subset: memory CD4+ T cells, CD4+CD45RO+CD25-. V usage is TRBV11-1 and J usage is TRBJ1-1; possibly TRBD1 for D (5 bases). As DNA, the CDR3 is TGTGCCAGCAGCTCGAAAGGGGCCGGATACACTGAAGCTTTCTTT. Its translation: CASSSKGAGYTEAFF.